One sample yielded the 32 T cell receptor beta chains listed below, sequenced in a study of cytomegalovirus exposure and HLA in healthy donors. Primers: 60 Vbeta forward and 13 Jbeta reverse. The assay was immunoSEQ multiplex PCR, and TCRdb's table has in-frame clones only and misses some. The repertoire holds over 100,000 clones, with roughly four fifths as singletons. Material for sequencing was PBMCs. The receptor source for this set is a male donor in good health and CMV-seronegative.

This chain connects TRBV28 to TRBJ2-7; weak D call: TRBD2 (5 bases). V was clipped by 5 bases and J by 2 bases, with 13 bases between them. The CDR3 has 14 amino acids. Germline V gene lookup returns CDR1 MDHEN and CDR2 SYDVKM. Written as DNA, the CDR3 is TGTGCCAGCAGTCCATATTCGGGGACCTACGAGCAGTACTTC. Translated: CASSPYSGTYEQYF.

This clone occurred once. The chain combines TRBV27 with TRBJ2-2, with TRBD1 matching over 11 bases. The germline gives CDR1 MNHEY, CDR2 SMNVEV (reference sequence). V lost 5 bases and J lost 6; bases outside the gene matches: 14. The CDR3 is made up of 18 amino acids. CDR3 sequence (DNA): TGTGCCAGCAGTCCCCAAGGGTGGACAGGGGGCGCCTCCGGGGAGCTGTTTTTT. Protein sequence: CASSPQGWTGGASGELFF.

This clone was seen a few times. The chain recombines TRBV18 with TRBJ2-1; weak D call: TRBD2 (5 bases). This CDR3 has 15 residues. Germline assignment: CDR1 KGHSH and CDR2 LQKENI. V was cut by 3 bases and J by 0 bases, with 9 bases left in between. Here the CDR3 DNA reads TGTGCCAGCTCACCGGACTCTAGCTCCTACAATGAGCAGTTCTTC. This gives the protein CASSPDSSSYNEQFF.

The rearrangement joins TRBV2 to TRBJ2-7, with 7 bases identical to TRBD1. V was pared by 3 bases and J by 2 bases, with 7 bases of the junction left unmatched. The CDR3 sequence is 15 residues long. Germline V gene data show CDR1 as SNHLY and CDR2 as FYNNEI. CDR3 in amino acids: CASSEVETGTYEQYF. CDR3 sequence (DNA): TGTGCCAGCAGTGAGGTCGAGACAGGGACCTACGAGCAGTACTTC. The full variable domain, completed using reference TRBV2 and TRBJ2-7, is EPEVTQTPSHQVTQMGQEVILRCVPISNHLYFYWYRQILGQKVEFLVSFYNNEISEKSEIFDDQFSVERPDGSNFTLKIRSTKLEDSAMYFCASSEVETGTYEQYFGPGTRLTVT.

The V call is TRBV30, the J call TRBJ1-1; D is uncertain. CDR1 is GTSNPN, CDR2 SVGIG, per germline (reference sequence). The CDR3 sequence is 11 residues long. The ends were cut back, 4 bases at V and 0 bases at J, with 3 bases in the middle. This CDR3 is CAWTLNTEAFF. The CDR3 DNA follows: TGTGCCTGGACCTTGAACACTGAAGCTTTCTTT.

This chain connects TRBV2 to TRBJ2-1, with D maybe TRBD2 (5 bases). Germline V gene sequence: CDR1 SNHLY, CDR2 FYNNEI. V was shortened by 4 bases and J by 2 bases, with 12 bases between the two germline ends. The CDR3 has 15 residues. The CDR3 reads CASSGESGTYNEQFF. For the CDR3, the DNA is TGTGCCAGCAGTGGGGAGTCAGGAACCTACAATGAGCAGTTCTTC.

This chain links TRBV7-6 with TRBJ2-7; D remains ambiguous. The germline gives CDR1 SGHVS, CDR2 FNYEAQ. Trimming stripped 2 bases from V and 3 bases from J, with 11 bases between. The CDR3 sequence is 14 residues long. The CDR3: CASSLHPEIYEQYF. CDR3 bases: TGTGCCAGCAGCTTACATCCAGAAATCTACGAGCAGTACTTC.

The CDR3 region has the DNA TGTGCCAGCAGCCAAAGACGGACAGGGTCCCACGAGCAGTACTTC. It encodes CASSQRRTGSHEQYF. This chain joins TRBV7-8 and TRBJ2-7; 8 bases match TRBD1. The CDR3 has 15 residues. V trimming: 5 bases; J trimming: 5 bases; junction bases outside the gene matches: 11. The V gene's germline CDR1 is SGHVS and CDR2 FQNEAQ.

V gene TRBV9 combines with J gene TRBJ2-3; weak D call: TRBD1 (5 bases). The CDR3 covers 14 residues. Per the germline V gene, CDR1 is SGDLS and CDR2 is YYNGEE. V dropped 4 bases and J dropped 3 bases, with 12 bases sitting between them. CDR3 DNA: TGTGCCAGCAGCCGGGTAGGGGAAACAGATACGCAGTATTTT. The encoded protein is CASSRVGETDTQYF.

The table lists this clone with a count of one. V and J are TRBV11-2 and TRBJ2-7; TRBD2 aligns across 7 bases. This CDR3 comprises 13 residues. After removal of 3 bases from V and 5 bases from J, the junction contained 4 bases not matched to a gene. Germline assignment: CDR1 SGHAT and CDR2 FQNNGV. CDR3 sequence (DNA): TGTGCCAGCAGCTTCCAGCGGGAAAACGAGCAGTACTTC. Amino acid sequence: CASSFQRENEQYF.

The chain uses TRBV29-1 and TRBJ2-5; 9 bases fit TRBD1. The V segment lost 7 bases and the J segment 3 bases; nucleotides outside the gene matches: 3. The CDR3 spans 12 residues. Germline assignment: CDR1 SQVTM and CDR2 ANQGSEA. CDR3 coding DNA: TGCAGCGCCCGGACAGGGGAAGAGACCCAGTACTTC. Protein sequence: CSARTGEETQYF. The variable domain in full, completed from reference TRBV29-1 and TRBJ2-5, reads SAVISQKPSRDICQRGTSLTIQCQVDSQVTMMFWYRQQPGQSLTLIATANQGSEATYESGFVIDKFPISRPNLTFSTLTVSNMSPEDSSIYLCSARTGEETQYFGPGTRLLVL.

V gene TRBV29-1 combines with J gene TRBJ2-7; D might be TRBD1 (5 bases). CDR1 SQVTM and CDR2 ANQGSEA come from the germline V gene. Trimming pared 0 bases from V and 10 bases from J, leaving 16 bases between. CDR3 length equals 13 residues. The CDR3 DNA sequence: TGCAGCGTTGAAGATTTTCAGGGAAATGGACAGTACTTC. Its translation is CSVEDFQGNGQYF.

This clone was detected only a few times. This chain connects TRBV28 to TRBJ1-1; 7 bases match TRBD1. The germline V gene encodes CDR1 MDHEN and CDR2 SYDVKM. CDR3 length: 11 residues. J gave up 4 bases and V 9 bases, and 2 bases lay outside the gene matches. The DNA of the CDR3 is TGTGCCAGTCCAGGGGGCACTGAAGCTTTCTTT. Translating it yields CASPGGTEAFF. The full variable domain, rest sourced from reference TRBV28 and TRBJ1-1, is DVKVTQSSRYLVKRTGEKVFLECVQDMDHENMFWYRQDPGLGLRLIYFSYDVKMKEKGDIPEGYSVSREKKERFSLILESASTNQTSMYLCASPGGTEAFFGQGTRLTVV.

The DNA of the CDR3 is TGTGCCAGCAGCCCACTATCAACCTACAATGAGCAGTTCTTC. As protein: CASSPLSTYNEQFF. V gene TRBV7-9 combines with J gene TRBJ2-1; D remains unclear. Germline assignment: CDR1 SEHNR and CDR2 FQNEAQ (reference sequence). Trimming removed 5 bases from V and 2 bases from J, with 10 bases in between. The CDR3 is made up of 14 amino acids.

Comment on this clone: One end of the junction is discordant with germline, which a read error may explain. The gene calls are TRBV30 and TRBJ1-6, with 9 bases lining up with TRBD1. From germline, CDR1 is GTSNPN and CDR2 SVGIG (reference sequence). CDR3 length: 16 residues. The CDR3 nucleotides are TGTGCCCGGAGTCGGCCGGGACAGGGCTATAATTCACCCCTCCACTTT. Translated: CARSRPGQGYNSPLHF.

This clone has a handful of counts. The CDR3 region is CASSLTQGTHQPQHF. The CDR3 nucleotides read TGTGCCAGCAGTTTAACACAGGGGACCCATCAGCCCCAGCATTTT. This chain joins TRBV28 and TRBJ1-5; TRBD1 agrees at 7 bases. CDR3 length equals 15 residues. Losses at the gene ends were 2 bases for V and 5 bases for J; bases not matched to a gene: 6. Germline CDR1 MDHEN, CDR2 SYDVKM.

This clone was seen only a few times. The chain is built from TRBV18 and TRBJ1-1, with TRBD1 matching over 7 bases. J gave up 0 bases and V 1 base, and 5 bases lay outside the gene matches. The CDR3 runs to 16 residues. Germline values: CDR1 KGHSH, CDR2 LQKENI. CDR3 in amino acids: CASSPLPGGMNTEAFF. For the CDR3, the DNA is TGTGCCAGCTCACCACTTCCAGGGGGGATGAACACTGAAGCTTTCTTT. The variable domain in full, with the rest retrieved from reference TRBV18 and TRBJ1-1, is NAGVMQNPRHLVRRRGQEARLRCSPMKGHSHVYWYRQLPEEGLKFMVYLQKENIIDESGMPKERFSAEFPKEGPSILRIQQVVRGDSAAYFCASSPLPGGMNTEAFFGQGTRLTVV.

The rearrangement links TRBV6-5 to TRBJ2-6; D unresolved. The CDR3 totals 12 residues. The V gene lost 7 bases and the J gene lost 1 base, with 2 bases spanning the gap. Germline V gene data show CDR1 as MNHEY and CDR2 as SVGAGI. The CDR3 loop is CASTSGANVLTF. CDR3 bases: TGTGCCAGCACGTCTGGGGCCAACGTCCTGACTTTC.

The J gene is TRBJ1-2, the V gene TRBV29-1, with unresolved D. Trimming took 6 bases from V and 3 from J, leaving 14 bases between them. In germline, CDR1 is SQVTM, CDR2 ANQGSEA. CDR3 length: 13 amino acids. CDR3 DNA: TGCAGCGTAAGTCCCAGAATCCACTATGGCTACACCTTC. Its translation is CSVSPRIHYGYTF.

The chain joins TRBV7-9 to TRBJ1-5; 7 nucleotides agree with TRBD1. Losses at the gene ends were 5 bases for V and 13 bases for J; bases not matched to a gene: 8. The CDR3 loop spans 12 amino acids. The germline V gene encodes CDR1 SEHNR and CDR2 FQNEAQ (reference sequence). The CDR3 protein is CASSIFRGQQHF. DNA of the CDR3: TGTGCCAGCAGCATCTTCCGGGGACAGCAGCATTTT.

This chain links TRBV27 with TRBJ1-1; 9 bases are a match to TRBD1. This CDR3 has 15 residues. J was trimmed by 1 base and V by 5 bases; bases with no gene match: 5. From germline, CDR1 is MNHEY and CDR2 SMNVEV (reference sequence). CDR3 amino acids: CASSRQGVPNTEAFF. In nucleotides, the CDR3 is TGTGCCAGCAGTCGACAGGGGGTTCCGAACACTGAAGCTTTCTTT.

This clone was counted only a few times. V gene TRBV7-9 combines with J gene TRBJ2-3; the match to TRBD2 covers 9 bases. Germline CDR1 is SEHNR and CDR2 is FQNEAQ (reference sequence). CDR3 length equals 14 residues. J was trimmed by 5 bases and V by 0 bases; bases with no gene match: 0. The CDR3 nucleotides read TGTGCCAGCAGCTTAGCTAGCGGGAGAGATACGCAGTATTTT. This gives the protein CASSLASGRDTQYF.

CDR3 coding DNA: TGCGCCAGCAGCCCAGGACTCACGGGAACAGATACGCAGTATTTT. Amino acids: CASSPGLTGTDTQYF. The chain employs TRBV4-3 and TRBJ2-3; the D gene is possibly TRBD2 (5 bases). CDR3 length equals 15 residues. The germline V and J ends were trimmed by 4 bases and 3 bases, with 14 bases remaining between them. Germline CDR1 and CDR2: LGHNA and YSLEER.

The rearrangement uses TRBV9 and TRBJ2-1, with TRBD2 as a possible D gene (7 bases). Trimming removed 3 bases from V and 3 bases from J, with 13 bases in between. Germline lookup yields CDR1 SGDLS and CDR2 YYNGEE. CDR3 size: 15 residues. The CDR3 coding sequence is TGTGCCAGCAGCGAGGGGGGGGCCCTCTACAATGAGCAGTTCTTC. Protein sequence: CASSEGGALYNEQFF.

The V and J genes are TRBV15 and TRBJ1-2; no firm D call. V gave up 4 bases and J gave up 0 bases, with 9 bases separating them. Looked up from germline, CDR1 is LNHNV and CDR2 is YYDKDF (reference sequence). This CDR3 spans 14 amino acids. This CDR3 is CATSIPASNYGYTF. The CDR3 DNA is TGTGCCACCAGCATTCCAGCGTCTAACTATGGCTACACCTTC.

CDR3 residues: CASSHNRMSTEAFF. Here the CDR3 DNA reads TGTGCCAGCAGCCACAACAGGATGAGCACTGAAGCTTTCTTT. The rearrangement links TRBV7-3 to TRBJ1-1, with D possibly TRBD1 on 5 matching bases. The CDR3 is 14 residues long. Per germline, CDR1 SGHTA and CDR2 FQGTGA. Trimming removed 5 bases at V and 4 bases at J, with 14 bases between.

V usage is TRBV9 and J usage is TRBJ2-7; TRBD2 aligns across 10 bases. There are 14 residues in the CDR3. CDR1 and CDR2 (germline): SGDLS, YYNGEE. Germline trimming cut 5 bases from V and 4 bases from J; bases unmatched to any gene: 6. The CDR3 here is CASSRTSGAYEQYF. Written as DNA, the CDR3 is TGTGCCAGCAGTCGAACTAGCGGGGCTTACGAGCAGTACTTC. The whole variable domain, filled in from reference TRBV9 and TRBJ2-7, reads DSGVTQTPKHLITATGQRVTLRCSPRSGDLSVYWYQQSLDQGLQFLIQYYNGEERAKGNILERFSAQQFPDLHSELNLSSLELGDSALYFCASSRTSGAYEQYFGPGTRLTVT.

The CDR3 region is CASSERTGADSPLHF. The CDR3 DNA reads TGTGCCAGCAGCGAGAGGACAGGGGCGGATTCACCCCTCCACTTT. The rearrangement uses TRBV9 and TRBJ1-6; 9 nucleotides agree with TRBD1. The length of the CDR3 is 15 residues. With V trimmed by 3 bases and J by 8 bases, 6 bases remained unmatched. Germline V lookup: CDR1 SGDLS, CDR2 YYNGEE.

The chain recombines TRBV7-8 with TRBJ2-2; 7 bases fit TRBD1. J gave up 4 bases and V 4 bases, and 0 bases lay outside the gene matches. This CDR3 contains 13 residues. Germline CDR1 reads SGHVS; CDR2 reads FQNEAQ. CDR3 sequence reads: CASSSGGTGELFF. The CDR3 DNA reads as TGTGCCAGCAGCTCAGGGGGCACCGGGGAGCTGTTTTTT.

The table lists this clone with a count of one. J is TRBJ1-1 and V is TRBV27; a weak D match, TRBD1 (5 bases). The CDR3 runs to 15 residues. V was pared by 2 bases and J by 5 bases, with 15 bases between. Germline V gene data show CDR1 as MNHEY and CDR2 as SMNVEV (reference sequence). The CDR3 DNA is TGTGCCAGCAGTTTAAGTATTGGGACTTGGACTGAAGCTTTCTTT. Protein: CASSLSIGTWTEAFF.

V is TRBV7-2 and J is TRBJ1-1; no firm D call. The CDR3 loop spans 15 amino acids. Germline loops: CDR1 SGHTA, CDR2 FQGNSA. V lost 2 bases and J 1 base, leaving 11 bases between the germline ends. The CDR3 sequence is CASSLIPAGNTEAFF. DNA of the CDR3: TGTGCCAGCAGCTTAATTCCGGCGGGGAACACTGAAGCTTTCTTT.

The CDR3 DNA reads as TGTGCCAGCAGGGGACCGGGACAGCATCTGAATGGCTACACCTTC. This codes for CASRGPGQHLNGYTF. The chain joins TRBV28 to TRBJ1-2; 7 positions agree with TRBD1. V dropped 6 bases and J dropped 6; count of bases not matched to a gene: 13. CDR1 is MDHEN, CDR2 SYDVKM, per germline. CDR3 size: 15 residues.